This paragraph covers one T cell receptor beta chain sequence. Germline V lookup: CDR1 SGHNT, CDR2 YYREEE (reference sequence). The CDR3 spans 15 residues. V lost 3 bases and J 1 base, leaving 13 bases between the germline ends. The data were obtained in a study of blood T cell repertoires in COVID-19. Repertoires were generated with immunoSEQ multiplex PCR, while TCRdb's copy carries only in-frame clones and drops some. The sample holds about 200,000 clones, 80% to 95% seen once. Material: peripheral blood. This chain links TRBV5-4 with TRBJ1-2; a possible D gene is TRBD1 (6 bases). The receptor was derived from a man aged 45-65 years with acute or convalescent COVID-19. The CDR3 coding sequence is TGTGCCAGCAGCTCGGACAGTTATTTTAACTATGGCTACACCTTC. Translation gives CASSSDSYFNYGYTF.